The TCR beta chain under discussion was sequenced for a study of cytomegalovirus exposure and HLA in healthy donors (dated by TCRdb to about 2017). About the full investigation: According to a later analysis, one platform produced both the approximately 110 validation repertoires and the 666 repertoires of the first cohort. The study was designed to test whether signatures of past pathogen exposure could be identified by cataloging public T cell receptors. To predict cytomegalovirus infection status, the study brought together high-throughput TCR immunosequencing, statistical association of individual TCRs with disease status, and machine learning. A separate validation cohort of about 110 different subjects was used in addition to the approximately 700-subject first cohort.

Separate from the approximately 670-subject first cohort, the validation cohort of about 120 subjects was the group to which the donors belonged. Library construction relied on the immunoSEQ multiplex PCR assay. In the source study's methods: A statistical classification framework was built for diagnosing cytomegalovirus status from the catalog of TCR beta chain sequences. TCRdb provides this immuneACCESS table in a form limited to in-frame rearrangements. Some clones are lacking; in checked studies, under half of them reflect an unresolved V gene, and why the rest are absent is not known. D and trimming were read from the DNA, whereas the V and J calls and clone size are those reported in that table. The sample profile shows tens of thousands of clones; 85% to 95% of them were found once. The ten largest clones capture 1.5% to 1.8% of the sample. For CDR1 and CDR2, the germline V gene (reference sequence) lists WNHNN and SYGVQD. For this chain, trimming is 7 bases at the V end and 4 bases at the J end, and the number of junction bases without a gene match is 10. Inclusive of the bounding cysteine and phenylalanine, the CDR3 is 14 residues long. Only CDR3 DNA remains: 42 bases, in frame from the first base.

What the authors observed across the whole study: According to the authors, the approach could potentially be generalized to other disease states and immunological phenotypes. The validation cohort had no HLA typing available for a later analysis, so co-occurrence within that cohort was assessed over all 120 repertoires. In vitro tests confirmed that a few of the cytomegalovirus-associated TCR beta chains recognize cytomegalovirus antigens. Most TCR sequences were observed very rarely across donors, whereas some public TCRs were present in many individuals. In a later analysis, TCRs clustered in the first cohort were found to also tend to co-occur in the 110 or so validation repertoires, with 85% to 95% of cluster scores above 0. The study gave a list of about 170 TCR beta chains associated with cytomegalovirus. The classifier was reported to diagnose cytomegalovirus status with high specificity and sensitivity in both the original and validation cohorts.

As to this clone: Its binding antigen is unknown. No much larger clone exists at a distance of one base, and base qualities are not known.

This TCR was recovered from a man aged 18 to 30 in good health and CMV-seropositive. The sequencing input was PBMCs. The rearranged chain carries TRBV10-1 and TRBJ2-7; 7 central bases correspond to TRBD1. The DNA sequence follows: TGCGCCAGCACCCAGAGAAGGGGGCATTACGAGCAGTACTTC. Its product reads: CASTQRRGHYEQYF.